This is a list of T cell receptor beta chains from one sample in a study of blood T cell repertoires in COVID-19. Sequenced by immunoSEQ multiplex PCR; TCRdb stores in-frame clones only, minus some. The sample lists 120,000 or so clones; roughly 80% were seen once. Sequences were obtained from peripheral blood. These receptors were collected from a human donor in a cohort sampled during active COVID-19. CDR3s include the opening cysteine and the closing phenylalanine or tryptophan. D genes are given only for firm matches. The size of a clone is reported for some rows only, either as once, few or many, or as a class for expanded clones.

d_gene	abundance	len	v_gene	j_gene	CDR3nt	CDR3aa
TRBD1	-	15	TRBV6-5	TRBJ1-1	TGTGCCAGCAGGCGACAGGGTCTAAGGAACACTGAAGCTTTCTTT	CASRRQGLRNTEAFF
-	-	13	TRBV5-4	TRBJ2-7	TGTGCCAGCAGCTTGGTCCAGGGTGGCGAGCAGTACTTC	CASSLVQGGEQYF
TRBD1	few	16	TRBV4-3	TRBJ1-1	TGCGCCAGCAGCCACGACCCTGGGGACAGGGAGGGTGAAGCTTTCTTT	CASSHDPGDREGEAFF
TRBD2	-	16	TRBV5-6	TRBJ2-3	TGTGCCAGCAGCACACCTCCGGGGGGGAGCACAGATACGCAGTATTTT	CASSTPPGGSTDTQYF
-	-	14	TRBV6-2/TRBV6-3	TRBJ2-7	TGTGCCAGCAGTTTAGGGGGACCCTCCTACGAGCAGTACTTC	CASSLGGPSYEQYF
TRBD2	-	15	TRBV24-1	TRBJ2-5	TGTGCCACCAGTGATCTTAGCGGGAGTGACGAGACCCAGTACTTC	CATSDLSGSDETQYF
-	-	13	TRBV12-3/TRBV12-4	TRBJ2-1	TGTGCCAGCAGTTTCTATCGCACGGATGAGCAGTTCTTC	CASSFYRTDEQFF
TRBD2	-	14	TRBV3-1/TRBV3-2	TRBJ2-5	TGTGCCAGCAGCCAACGCGGGACTACAGAGACCCAGTACTTC	CASSQRGTTETQYF
-	once	12	TRBV7-9	TRBJ2-5	TGTGCCAGCAGCGCAGGGTTAGGGACCCAGTACTTC	CASSAGLGTQYF
-	-	14	TRBV5-1	TRBJ2-5	TGCGCCAGCAGCCCTGGAGGCGGCCAAGAGACCCAGTACTTC	CASSPGGGQETQYF
-	once	14	TRBV3-1/TRBV3-2	TRBJ1-3	TGTGCCAGCAGCCAAGATAATAATGGAAACACCATATATTTT	CASSQDNNGNTIYF
TRBD2	-	12	TRBV28	TRBJ2-5	TGTGCCACCTCAAGACTAGCGGAGACCCAGTACTTC	CATSRLAETQYF
TRBD2	-	17	TRBV4-2	TRBJ2-3	TGTGCCAGCAGCCCCCTCGGTCTAGCGGGAGATACAGATACGCAGTATTTT	CASSPLGLAGDTDTQYF
TRBD2	-	15	TRBV7-9	TRBJ2-1	TGTGCCAGCAGCTTCGCAGCGGGGGGGCTCACTGAGCAGTTCTTC	CASSFAAGGLTEQFF
-	-	17	TRBV11-2	TRBJ1-3	TGTGCCAGCAGCGGAGCGTGGACAGCCCTCTCTGGAAACACCATATATTTT	CASSGAWTALSGNTIYF
-	-	15	TRBV15	TRBJ1-5	TGTGCCACCAGCAGAGATCCGGCTGGCGGTCAGCCCCAGCATTTT	CATSRDPAGGQPQHF
TRBD1	-	13	TRBV28	TRBJ1-2	TGTGCCACCAGACAGGGAAAATTTAATGGCTACACCTTC	CATRQGKFNGYTF